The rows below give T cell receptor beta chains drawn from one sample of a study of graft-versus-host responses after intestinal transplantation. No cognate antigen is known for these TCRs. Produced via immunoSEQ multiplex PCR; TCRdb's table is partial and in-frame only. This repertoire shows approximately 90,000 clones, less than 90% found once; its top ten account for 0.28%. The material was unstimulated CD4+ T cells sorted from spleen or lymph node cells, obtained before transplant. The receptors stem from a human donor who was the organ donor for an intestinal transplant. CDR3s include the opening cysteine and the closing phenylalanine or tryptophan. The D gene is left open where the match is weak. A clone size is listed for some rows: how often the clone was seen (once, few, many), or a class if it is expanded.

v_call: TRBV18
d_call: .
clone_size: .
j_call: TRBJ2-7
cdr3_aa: CASSPMPGTFSYEQYF
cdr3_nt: TGTGCCAGCTCACCAATGCCCGGGACTTTCTCCTACGAGCAGTACTTC

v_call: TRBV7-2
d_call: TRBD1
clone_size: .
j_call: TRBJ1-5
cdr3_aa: CASSFRGGNQPQHF
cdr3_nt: TGTGCCAGCAGCTTCAGGGGGGGCAATCAGCCCCAGCATTTT

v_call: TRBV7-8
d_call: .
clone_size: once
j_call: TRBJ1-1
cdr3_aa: CAGSGGRGGNTEAFF
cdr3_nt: TGTGCCGGCAGCGGGGGACGGGGAGGGAACACTGAAGCTTTCTTT

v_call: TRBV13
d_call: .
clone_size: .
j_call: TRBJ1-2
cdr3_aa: CASSSGPREYNTF
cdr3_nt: TGTGCCAGCAGCTCCGGGCCTCGGGAATATAACACCTTC

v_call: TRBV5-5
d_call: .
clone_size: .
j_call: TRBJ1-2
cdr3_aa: CASSLGGWGYTF
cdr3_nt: TGTGCCAGCAGCTTGGGAGGGTGGGGCTACACCTTC

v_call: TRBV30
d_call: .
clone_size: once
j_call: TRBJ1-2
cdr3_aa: CAWSVVVRARGDYGYTF
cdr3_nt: TGTGCCTGGAGTGTAGTAGTGCGGGCGCGGGGGGACTATGGCTACACCTTC

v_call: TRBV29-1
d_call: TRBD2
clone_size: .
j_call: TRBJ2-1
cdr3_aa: CSVEVSGSRRNEQFF
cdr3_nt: TGCAGCGTTGAGGTTAGCGGGAGCAGGAGGAATGAGCAGTTCTTC

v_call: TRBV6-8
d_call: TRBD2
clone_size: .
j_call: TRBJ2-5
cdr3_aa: CASSYYGLAGGPLETQYF
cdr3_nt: TGTGCCAGCAGTTACTACGGGCTAGCGGGAGGGCCTCTAGAGACCCAGTACTTC

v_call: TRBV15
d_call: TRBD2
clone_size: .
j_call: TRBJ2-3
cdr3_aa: CATSSRGALAGADTQYF
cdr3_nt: TGTGCCACCAGCTCACGAGGTGCCCTAGCGGGAGCAGATACGCAGTATTTT

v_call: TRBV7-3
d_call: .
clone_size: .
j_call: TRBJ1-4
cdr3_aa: CASSLIPGEKLFF
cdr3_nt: TGTGCCAGCAGCTTAATCCCCGGGGAAAAACTGTTTTTT

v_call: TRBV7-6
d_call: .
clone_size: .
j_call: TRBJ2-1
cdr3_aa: CASSPAGVTYNEQFF
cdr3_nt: TGTGCCAGCAGCCCAGCAGGGGTCACCTACAATGAGCAGTTCTTC

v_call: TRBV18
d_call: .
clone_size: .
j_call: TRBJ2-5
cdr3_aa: CASSPQGGQETQYF
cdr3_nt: TGTGCCAGCTCACCTCAGGGGGGCCAAGAGACCCAGTACTTC

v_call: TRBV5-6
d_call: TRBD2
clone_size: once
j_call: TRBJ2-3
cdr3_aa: CASTAGEFFSTDTQYF
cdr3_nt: TGTGCCAGCACCGCGGGAGAGTTCTTTAGCACAGATACGCAGTATTTT

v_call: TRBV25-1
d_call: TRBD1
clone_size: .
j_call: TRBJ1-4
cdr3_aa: CADPFTGGNEKLFF
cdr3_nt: TGTGCCGACCCCTTCACAGGGGGTAATGAAAAACTGTTTTTT

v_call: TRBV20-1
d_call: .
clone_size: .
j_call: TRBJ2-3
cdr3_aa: CSARAGDTQYF
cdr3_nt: TGCAGTGCTAGAGCGGGAGATACGCAGTATTTT

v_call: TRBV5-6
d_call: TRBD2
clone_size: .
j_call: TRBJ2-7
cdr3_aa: CASSLRLAGSEQYF
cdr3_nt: TGTGCCAGCAGCTTGCGCCTAGCGGGGTCCGAGCAGTACTTC

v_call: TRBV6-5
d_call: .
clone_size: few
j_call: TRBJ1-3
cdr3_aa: CASRYVPGNTIYF
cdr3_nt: TGTGCCAGCAGGTATGTCCCTGGAAACACCATATATTTT

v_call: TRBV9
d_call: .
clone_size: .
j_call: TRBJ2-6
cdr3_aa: CASSTWERGITLSGANVLTF
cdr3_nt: TGTGCCAGCAGCACGTGGGAAAGGGGGATTACCCTCTCTGGGGCCAACGTCCTGACTTTC

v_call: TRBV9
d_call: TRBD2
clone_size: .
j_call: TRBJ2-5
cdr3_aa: CASSRSAGGGQETQYF
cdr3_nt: TGTGCCAGCAGCCGATCAGCGGGGGGGGGCCAAGAGACCCAGTACTTC

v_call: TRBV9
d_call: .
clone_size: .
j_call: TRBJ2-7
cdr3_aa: CASSVEPAYEQYF
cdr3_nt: TGTGCCAGCAGCGTAGAGCCTGCCTACGAGCAGTACTTC

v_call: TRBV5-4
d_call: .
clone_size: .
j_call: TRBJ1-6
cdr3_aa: CASSFVSGMVDSPLHF
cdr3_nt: TGTGCCAGCAGCTTTGTGTCAGGCATGGTTGATTCACCCCTCCACTTT

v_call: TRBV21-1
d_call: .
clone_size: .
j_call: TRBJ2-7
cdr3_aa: CASVRDSPFAQYF
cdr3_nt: TGTGCCAGCGTACGGGACTCCCCATTCGCGCAGTACTTC